The 3 T cell receptor beta chains listed next were all sequenced from one sample in a study of blood T cell repertoires in COVID-19. TCRdb keeps only in-frame clones here, not all; method: immunoSEQ multiplex PCR. The sample has roughly 120,000 clones, more than 60% seen once. The sample taken for sequencing was peripheral blood. The receptors were sampled from a man between 65 and 79 years old with acute or convalescent COVID-19.

This rearrangement joins TRBV5-6 to TRBJ2-5; D is perhaps TRBD1 (6 bases). Germline assignment: CDR1 SGHDT and CDR2 YYEEEE. V lost 4 bases and J 4 bases, leaving 14 bases between the germline ends. The CDR3 covers 14 residues. The CDR3 protein is CASSPRGRGETQYF. CDR3 bases: TGTGCCAGCAGCCCTAGGGGCAGGGGAGAGACCCAGTACTTC.

This clone was detected ten times or more. V and J are TRBV7-3 and TRBJ2-1, with 10 bases lining up with TRBD2. Per the germline V gene, CDR1 is SGHTA and CDR2 is FQGTGA. The CDR3 is made up of 16 amino acids. Trimming cost V 2 bases and J 4 bases; bases outside gene matches: 5. The CDR3 loop is CASSLVASGGYNEQFF. The CDR3 bases are TGTGCCAGCAGCTTAGTTGCTAGCGGGGGATACAATGAGCAGTTCTTC. Full variable domain (outside the CDR3, taken from reference TRBV7-3 and TRBJ2-1): GAGVSQTPSNKVTEKGKYVELRCDPISGHTALYWYRQSLGQGPEFLIYFQGTGAADDSGLPNDRFFAVRPEGSVSTLKIQRTERGDSAVYLCASSLVASGGYNEQFFGPGTRLTVL.

This clone is labeled as medium-sized. The genes are TRBV12-5 and TRBJ2-2, with TRBD1 as a possible D gene (6 bases). The germline V and J ends were trimmed by 7 bases and 0 bases, with 15 bases remaining between them. This CDR3 spans 16 amino acids. Germline lookup yields CDR1 LGHNT and CDR2 FRNRAP. The CDR3 loop is CASALHTGSNTGELFF. DNA of the CDR3: TGTGCTAGTGCCCTACATACAGGGTCGAACACCGGGGAGCTGTTTTTT.